There are many counts of the clone carrying this T cell receptor beta chain. Its antigen is still unknown. With molecular barcodes, quantitative 5'-RACE was used to make the TCR beta libraries. TCRdb re-called the 5' RACE reads with MiXCR, one entry per CDR3 protein. The data contain about 140,000 distinct CDR3 sequences, around 6.6% of them seen just once; the ten biggest clones take up under 15%. The data are from a study of CD8 T cells in ankylosing spondylitis. Overall study findings and caveats: Prior work had noted some motif variants in reactive arthritis blood and synovial fluid. Within matched ankylosing spondylitis synovial fluid, disease-linked clones were reportedly significantly enriched. Disease-linked clones proved CD8+ and comparatively uncommon in peripheral blood.

V lost 7 bases, J lost 2 bases, and 16 bases lay in between. Germline V lookup: CDR1 MNHEY, CDR2 SVGAGI. The CDR3 covers 15 residues. Sequenced material: blood, either unsorted or a sorted T cell fraction (not recorded which). The rearrangement links TRBV6-5 to TRBJ2-3; tentative D call: TRBD1 (5 bases). This sequence was found in a female donor with ankylosing spondylitis or in good health (not recorded which). The CDR3 nucleotides are TGTGCCAGCAAGTCCACTCGACAGACCACAGATACGCAGTATTTT. The encoded protein is CASKSTRQTTDTQYF.